The present T cell receptor (beta chain) was sequenced within a study of T cells in Graves' hyperthyroidism and ophthalmopathy. At the level of the study: Peripheral blood specimens were obtained at initial diagnosis, prior to any treatment. Study-wide results and limits: Clonotypes that were expanded in thyroid above 0.001 mostly appeared in blood too.

Germline V gene sequence: CDR1 DFQATT, CDR2 SNEGSKA (reference sequence). Trimming left V 6 bases short and J 2 bases short, with 15 bases between. This CDR3 has 14 residues. The source material, RNA transcripts, was used to amplify TCR beta CDR3 regions. Primed by the HTBI set, a first-round RT-PCR was run on the TCR CDR3. TCRdb passed the multiplex PCR reads through MiXCR, listing each CDR3 protein once. The sample has around 500,000 distinct CDR3 sequences; around 13% are singletons. This clonotype was detected ten times or more. Its antigen is unknown. This TCR was sampled from a woman aged 40 to 50 with Graves' hyperthyroidism. The sequencing input was blood. This chain uses TRBV20-1 with TRBJ2-3; tentatively, D is TRBD1 (6 bases). The CDR3 here is CSAWKQGNTDTQYF. As DNA, the CDR3 is TGCAGTGCCTGGAAACAGGGAAACACAGATACGCAGTATTTT.